This is a list of T cell receptor beta chains from one sample in a study of T cells after yellow fever vaccination. TCRdb processed the 5' RACE reads anew with MiXCR; each CDR3 protein has one entry. The sample carries under 300,000 distinct CDR3 sequences, approximately 6.8% recorded once. Sequenced material: CD4+ T cells sorted from PBMCs, taken on the day of the yellow fever booster vaccination. These receptors were obtained from a man between 25 and 39 years old who received the YFV17D yellow fever vaccine. The CDR3 runs from the conserved cysteine through the conserved F or W. The order of the fields is clone size, V gene, D gene, J gene, CDR3 protein, CDR3 DNA. D genes are given only for firm matches. For some rows the clone size is stated as once, few or many, or as a class when expanded; others skip it.

>few|TRBV7-9|NA|TRBJ1-5
CASSLVGGDQPQHF
TGTGCCAGCAGCTTAGTAGGGGGAGATCAGCCCCAGCATTTT
>NA|TRBV5-1|NA|TRBJ2-5
CASSLGGRGGQETQYF
TGCGCCAGCAGCTTGGGGGGGCGAGGGGGTCAAGAGACCCAGTACTTC
>few|TRBV6-5|NA|TRBJ2-1
CASSFSAKGLADEQFF
TGTGCCAGCAGTTTTTCCGCCAAGGGTCTTGCCGATGAGCAGTTCTTC
>NA|TRBV7-2|TRBD1|TRBJ2-3
CASSPYGTARRDTQYF
TGTGCCAGCAGCCCTTATGGGACAGCTCGAAGAGATACGCAGTATTTT
>NA|TRBV27|TRBD1|TRBJ1-6
CASSLTGGSPLHF
TGTGCCAGCAGTTTGACAGGGGGTTCACCCCTCCACTTT
>many|TRBV7-2|TRBD2|TRBJ2-7
CASRAGLGSGRGYEQYF
TGTGCCAGCAGGGCGGGGTTGGGCAGCGGGAGAGGCTACGAGCAGTACTTC
>many|TRBV5-1|TRBD2|TRBJ2-7
CASSPRGGDSYEQYF
TGCGCCAGCAGCCCCCGGGGAGGGGACTCCTACGAGCAGTACTTC
>many|TRBV12-3/TRBV12-4|TRBD2|TRBJ2-7
CASSLRSGRAAEQYF
TGTGCCAGCAGTTTAAGAAGCGGGAGGGCCGCCGAGCAGTACTTC
>few|TRBV5-4|NA|TRBJ2-7
CASSLRGISYEQYF
TGTGCCAGCAGCTTGAGGGGTATTTCCTACGAGCAGTACTTC
>NA|TRBV12-3/TRBV12-4|NA|TRBJ1-5
CASSPGGKQPQHF
TGTGCCAGCAGCCCTGGGGGTAAACAGCCCCAGCATTTT
>NA|TRBV20-1|NA|TRBJ2-1
CSASQDHEQFF
TGCAGTGCTTCCCAGGATCATGAGCAGTTCTTC
>few|TRBV7-2|NA|TRBJ2-1
CASSLIWYGENEQFF
TGTGCCAGCAGCTTAATTTGGTATGGTGAAAATGAGCAGTTCTTC
>many|TRBV27|NA|TRBJ2-5
CAGFPAFRGETQYF
TGTGCCGGTTTCCCGGCCTTTCGAGGAGAGACCCAGTACTTC
>many|TRBV6-6|NA|TRBJ2-7
CASSYSNYEQYF
TGTGCCAGCAGTTACTCCAACTACGAGCAGTACTTC
>many|TRBV7-2|TRBD1|TRBJ2-7
CASSSTPGQIYEQYF
TGTGCCAGCAGCTCTACACCGGGACAGATCTACGAGCAGTACTTC
>many|TRBV9|TRBD2|TRBJ2-5
CASSGGPHRTQYF
TGTGCCAGCTCGGGGGGGCCGCATCGGACCCAGTACTTC
>NA|TRBV5-3|TRBD2|TRBJ2-6
CASAFRGRDAGANVLTF
TGTGCCAGCGCCTTCCGGGGGAGGGACGCTGGGGCCAACGTCCTGACTTTC
>NA|TRBV2|TRBD2|TRBJ2-4
CASSAASGALAKNIQYF
TGTGCCAGCAGTGCTGCTAGCGGGGCTCTAGCCAAAAACATTCAGTACTTC
>few|TRBV12-3/TRBV12-4|NA|TRBJ2-5
CASSSRVRRETQYF
TGTGCCAGCAGCTCCAGGGTTCGCCGGGAGACCCAGTACTTC
>NA|TRBV20-1|NA|TRBJ1-1
CSAREEDEAFF
TGCAGTGCTAGAGAGGAAGATGAAGCTTTCTTT
>few|TRBV7-6|TRBD2|TRBJ2-7
CASSLLAGGLEQYF
TGTGCCAGCAGCTTACTAGCGGGAGGGCTCGAGCAGTACTTC
>NA|TRBV19|NA|TRBJ1-4
CASSMAVREKLFF
TGTGCCAGTAGTATGGCAGTACGCGAAAAACTGTTTTTT
>many|TRBV19|TRBD2|TRBJ2-5
CASSFSGSETQYF
TGTGCCAGTAGCTTTAGCGGGAGTGAGACCCAGTACTTC
>many|TRBV7-9|NA|TRBJ2-7
CASSLISWGFLYEQYF
TGTGCCAGCAGCTTAATATCTTGGGGATTCCTCTACGAGCAGTACTTC
>few|TRBV2|NA|TRBJ1-4
CASSHREGNEKLFF
TGTGCCAGCAGTCACAGGGAAGGGAATGAAAAACTGTTTTTT
>few|TRBV28|NA|TRBJ1-5
CASQSFSNQPQHF
TGTGCCAGTCAGAGCTTTAGCAATCAGCCCCAGCATTTT
>NA|TRBV9|NA|TRBJ2-1
CASSVDPAVRGNEQFF
TGTGCCAGCAGCGTAGATCCAGCGGTTAGGGGCAATGAGCAGTTCTTC
>NA|TRBV30|TRBD2|TRBJ2-1
CAWRASSGVYNEQFF
TGTGCCTGGAGAGCCTCTAGCGGGGTATACAATGAGCAGTTCTTC
>few|TRBV3-1|TRBD2|TRBJ2-1
CASSPTSVIDNEQFF
TGTGCCAGCAGCCCGACTAGCGTAATCGACAATGAGCAGTTCTTC
>NA|TRBV5-1|NA|TRBJ2-1
CASSPGQGRLPAGGRNEQFF
TGCGCCAGCAGCCCAGGACAGGGGCGCCTACCCGCGGGAGGAAGAAATGAGCAGTTCTTC
>NA|TRBV30|TRBD1|TRBJ1-2
CAWSVTTSGTGGSYGYTF
TGTGCCTGGAGTGTGACCACTTCCGGGACAGGGGGCTCCTATGGCTACACCTTC
>NA|TRBV12-3/TRBV12-4|TRBD2|TRBJ2-3
CASSFWGGGADTQYF
TGTGCCAGCAGTTTCTGGGGGGGGGGGGCAGATACGCAGTATTTT
>NA|TRBV7-2|NA|TRBJ2-5
CASSLAVYQETQYF
TGTGCCAGCAGCTTAGCGGTGTACCAAGAGACCCAGTACTTC
>few|TRBV12-3/TRBV12-4|NA|TRBJ1-1
CASSWVRDGEAFF
TGTGCCAGCAGTTGGGTTCGGGACGGTGAAGCTTTCTTT
>many|TRBV7-4|NA|TRBJ1-5
CASSNGTIKQPQHF
TGTGCCAGCAGCAATGGGACGATAAAACAGCCCCAGCATTTT
>NA|TRBV15|TRBD2|TRBJ2-3
CATSKPGDSGRTDTQYF
TGTGCCACCAGCAAACCCGGGGATAGCGGGAGAACAGATACGCAGTATTTT
>NA|TRBV19|TRBD2|TRBJ2-3
CASSLQAGVAADTQYF
TGTGCCAGTAGTCTGCAAGCGGGAGTAGCCGCAGATACGCAGTATTTT
>many|TRBV15|NA|TRBJ2-1
CATSRDLEGPHNEQFF
TGTGCCACCAGCAGAGATCTCGAGGGCCCCCACAATGAGCAGTTCTTC
>many|TRBV12-3/TRBV12-4|NA|TRBJ2-5
CASSWTGPQETQYF
TGTGCCAGCAGTTGGACGGGCCCCCAAGAGACCCAGTACTTC
>NA|TRBV12-3/TRBV12-4|NA|TRBJ1-5
CASSHNFDSNQPQHF
TGTGCCAGCAGCCACAACTTCGATAGCAATCAGCCCCAGCATTTT
>many|TRBV29-1|NA|TRBJ1-2
CSVGEGYTF
TGCAGCGTAGGGGAGGGCTACACCTTC
>many|TRBV29-1|NA|TRBJ2-3
CSVARSGGLALADTQYF
TGCAGCGTCGCGAGGAGTGGCGGTTTGGCCCTGGCAGATACGCAGTATTTT
>few|TRBV20-1|NA|TRBJ1-2
CSARDGALGGRYTF
TGCAGTGCTAGAGATGGCGCCCTCGGAGGTCGCTACACCTTC
>few|TRBV19|NA|TRBJ2-6
CASSRADSGANVLTF
TGTGCCAGTAGCCGAGCTGACTCTGGGGCCAACGTCCTGACTTTC
>many|TRBV7-9|NA|TRBJ2-1
CASSWGQGGGINEQFF
TGTGCCAGCAGCTGGGGGCAGGGGGGAGGAATAAATGAGCAGTTCTTC
>many|TRBV28|NA|TRBJ2-3
CASRGYWGTDTQYF
TGTGCCAGCAGGGGTTATTGGGGCACAGATACGCAGTATTTT
>few|TRBV24-1|NA|TRBJ2-6
CATSDVGHSGANVLTF
TGTGCCACCAGTGATGTCGGACACTCTGGGGCCAACGTCCTGACTTTC
>many|TRBV24-1|TRBD1|TRBJ2-7
CATSDPGQGPSEQYF
TGTGCCACCAGTGATCCGGGACAGGGGCCGTCCGAGCAGTACTTC
>few|TRBV12-3/TRBV12-4|TRBD1|TRBJ2-7
CASSDRGLSEQYF
TGTGCCAGCTCGGACAGGGGTTTGAGCGAGCAGTACTTC
>few|TRBV5-5|NA|TRBJ2-6
CASSPYTSSGANVLTF
TGTGCCAGCAGCCCGTACACCAGCTCTGGGGCCAACGTCCTGACTTTC
>NA|TRBV5-1|NA|TRBJ2-7
CASSLEGWGEQYF
TGCGCCAGCAGCTTGGAGGGTTGGGGCGAGCAGTACTTC
>many|TRBV25-1|NA|TRBJ2-2
CASSPPVTGRTGELFF
TGTGCCAGCAGTCCACCCGTGACAGGTCGGACCGGGGAGCTGTTTTTT
>many|TRBV10-3|NA|TRBJ1-3
CAISEERGNTIYF
TGTGCCATCAGTGAGGAAAGAGGAAACACCATATATTTT
>many|TRBV28|NA|TRBJ2-1
CASSRRDSTISSYNEQFF
TGTGCCAGCAGTAGGAGGGACTCCACCATCAGCTCCTACAATGAGCAGTTCTTC
>NA|TRBV20-1|NA|TRBJ2-7
CSGFGDEQYF
TGCAGTGGTTTTGGCGACGAGCAGTACTTC
>few|TRBV5-1|NA|TRBJ2-1
CASSFEAGNNEQFF
TGCGCCAGCAGCTTCGAGGCAGGTAACAATGAGCAGTTCTTC
>few|TRBV7-2|TRBD2|TRBJ2-5
CASSGRGGWETQYF
TGTGCCAGCAGCGGCCGCGGGGGATGGGAGACCCAGTACTTC
>few|TRBV28|TRBD2|TRBJ2-1
CASSLASGTWTGVRQFF
TGTGCCAGCAGTTTAGCTAGCGGGACTTGGACCGGGGTAAGGCAGTTCTTC
>few|TRBV7-2|NA|TRBJ2-5
CASNLAITQRGETQYF
TGTGCCAGCAACCTAGCGATCACGCAGAGGGGAGAGACCCAGTACTTC
>NA|TRBV7-9|NA|TRBJ2-3
CASSLGSAFTDTQYF
TGTGCCAGCAGCTTAGGTTCGGCCTTCACAGATACGCAGTATTTT